The clone carrying this TCR beta chain has only a few counts. Its target is not known. PCR was performed a second time for 7 to 11 cycles using a sample-barcoded 5' primer and a J-beta primer mix. MiXCR was run by TCRdb on the 5' RACE reads, yielding one entry per CDR3 protein. The sample yields 1.5 million to 2 million distinct CDR3 sequences, roughly 52% seen once. The data are from a study of blood T cells in healthy people across ages. Overall study results and limits: Possibly, changes in expanded clonotypes were confounded because donor CMV status was unknown.

Deletions cut 0 bases from V and 6 bases from J, with 3 bases between. This CDR3 has 10 amino acids. Germline V CDR1 and CDR2: DFQATT, SNEGSKA (reference sequence). The sample comprised blood. The gene calls are TRBV20-1 and TRBJ2-7, with D unresolved. The sequence was obtained from a woman aged 40-49 years in good health. The CDR3: CSAREGEQYF. In DNA, the CDR3 is TGCAGTGCTAGAGAGGGCGAGCAGTACTTC.